Listed below are T cell receptor beta chains from one sample, sequenced in a study of cytomegalovirus exposure and HLA in healthy donors. Assay used: immunoSEQ multiplex PCR; TCRdb lists only in-frame clones, some missing. The sample consists of 150,000 to 200,000 clones, more than 75% of them appearing once. The sample was PBMCs. Receptors were obtained from a man in his late teens or twenties in good health and CMV-seropositive. The CDR3 runs from the conserved cysteine through the conserved F or W. A D gene is named only where the DNA matches it firmly. Some rows mark clone size as missing; the rest say once, few, many or name a class of expanded clone.

CASSQSEELGPYSNQPQHF	TGCGCCAGCAGTCAATCGGAGGAGTTAGGGCCATATAGCAATCAGCCCCAGCATTTT	.	.	TRBV23-1	TRBJ1-5
CARETSGRPGELFF	TGTGCTAGAGAAACTAGCGGGAGGCCCGGGGAGCTGTTTTTT	many	TRBD2	TRBV7-7	TRBJ2-2
CASSLAGGSYEQYF	TGTGCCAGCAGCTTGGCAGGGGGATCCTACGAGCAGTACTTC	.	TRBD1	TRBV7-9	TRBJ2-7
CASSLDGPGSLYEQYF	TGCGCCAGCAGCTTGGATGGTCCGGGGAGCCTCTACGAGCAGTACTTC	.	.	TRBV5-1	TRBJ2-7
CASSTGGTDTQYF	TGTGCCAGCAGCACGGGGGGCACAGATACGCAGTATTTT	.	.	TRBV7-3	TRBJ2-3
CASSLFMAVPSYEQYF	TGTGCCAGCAGTTTATTTATGGCAGTACCTAGCTACGAGCAGTACTTC	.	.	TRBV27	TRBJ2-7
CASRETGNGELFF	TGTGCCAGCAGGGAGACAGGGAACGGGGAGCTGTTTTTT	.	TRBD1	TRBV6-5	TRBJ2-2
CASSLKRGVRETQYF	TGTGCCAGCAGTTTGAAGCGGGGGGTGAGGGAGACCCAGTACTTC	.	TRBD2	TRBV27	TRBJ2-5
CASSGSGVLEGAEQYF	TGTGCCAGCAGTGGGAGCGGAGTTCTTGAGGGGGCCGAGCAGTACTTC	.	TRBD1	TRBV28	TRBJ2-7
CASSTQTGDNQPQHF	TGTGCCAGCAGCACACAGACAGGGGACAATCAGCCCCAGCATTTT	.	TRBD1	TRBV7-2	TRBJ1-5
CATTVGLGGGSNEQFF	TGTGCCACCACGGTAGGTCTAGGGGGCGGCTCCAATGAGCAGTTCTTC	.	TRBD1	TRBV10-3	TRBJ2-1
CASSSQILPNTGELFF	TGTGCCAGCAGTTCCCAAATACTCCCGAACACCGGGGAGCTGTTTTTT	.	.	TRBV6-5	TRBJ2-2
CASSPQVRVVGNTIYF	TGTGCCAGCAGCCCCCAAGTTAGAGTGGTTGGAAACACCATATATTTT	.	.	TRBV7-2	TRBJ1-3
CASSRFGDSANEKLFF	TGTGCCAGCAGCCGGTTTGGAGACAGCGCAAATGAAAAACTGTTTTTT	.	.	TRBV7-9	TRBJ1-4
CASTLSLAAKETQYF	TGTGCCAGCACCTTATCGCTAGCGGCAAAAGAGACCCAGTACTTC	.	TRBD2	TRBV18	TRBJ2-5
CASSPQGTEAFF	TGTGCCAGCAGCCCGCAGGGGACTGAAGCTTTCTTT	few	.	TRBV7-9	TRBJ1-1